The text below deals with one T cell receptor (beta chain). Antigen specificity is unknown. This entry belongs to a study of cytomegalovirus exposure and HLA in healthy donors. General observations from the study: Analyses of presence and absence presupposed an approximately uniform sequencing depth across donors. Clonal expansion, a later analysis showed, was greater in HLA-associated TCR beta chains than in equally common others. At a 0.05 false discovery rate, a later analysis found some 17,000 TCR beta sequences to be associated with HLA alleles.

PCR employed 60 Vbeta and 13 Jbeta primers. Some clones are missing from TCRdb's copy, which holds only in-frame ones; the method was immunoSEQ multiplex PCR. In the table there are about 160,000 clones, roughly 80% of which are singletons. Source material: PBMCs. The sequence derives from a man aged 40-50 years in good health and CMV-seronegative.

This CDR3 reads CASSSDRGHYNEQFF. In DNA, the CDR3 is TGCGCCAGCAGCTCCGACAGGGGGCACTACAATGAGCAGTTCTTC. The J gene is TRBJ2-1, the V gene TRBV5-1; 10 nucleotides align to TRBD1. Germline assignment: CDR1 SGHRS and CDR2 YFSETQ. This CDR3 is built from 15 residues. V lost 3 bases, J lost 3 bases, and 3 bases stayed unmatched.